A single sample gave rise to the 9 T cell receptor beta chains below, sequenced in a study of siplizumab effects on memory and regulatory T cells. Using immunoSEQ multiplex PCR, the repertoire was profiled, and TCRdb retains in-frame clones only, with some absent. The table shows about 110,000 clones, with about 92% occurring only once. Material for sequencing was CD4+ T cells sorted from blood. Source of these receptors: a human donor in good health.

The chain recombines TRBV6-5 with TRBJ2-2, with unresolved D. This CDR3 has 13 amino acids. Germline V gives CDR1 MNHEY, CDR2 SVGAGI. Trimming left V 7 bases short and J 0 bases short, with 6 bases between. CDR3 sequence reads: CASTQPNTGELFF. In DNA, the CDR3 is TGTGCCAGCACCCAGCCGAACACCGGGGAGCTGTTTTTT.

This chain uses TRBV7-3 with TRBJ2-7, with D perhaps matching TRBD1 or TRBD2 (5 bases each). Germline V gives CDR1 SGHTA, CDR2 FQGTGA. Trimming stripped 5 bases from V and 6 bases from J, with 17 bases between. The CDR3 consists of 14 residues. The CDR3 loop is CASSEGTALGEQYF. The CDR3 region has the DNA TGTGCCAGCAGCGAGGGGACGGCTCTGGGCGAGCAGTACTTC.

The chain employs TRBV2 and TRBJ1-3; D is uncertain. Germline CDR1 is SNHLY and CDR2 is FYNNEI. V dropped 3 bases and J dropped 2 bases, with 8 bases sitting between them. The CDR3 sequence is 14 residues long. The CDR3 reads CASSDARPGNTIYF. The DNA of the CDR3 is TGTGCCAGCAGTGATGCCCGTCCTGGAAACACCATATATTTT. Variable domain in full (rest from reference TRBV2 and TRBJ1-3): EPEVTQTPSHQVTQMGQEVILRCVPISNHLYFYWYRQILGQKVEFLVSFYNNEISEKSEIFDDQFSVERPDGSNFTLKIRSTKLEDSAMYFCASSDARPGNTIYFGEGSWLTVV.

In DNA form, the CDR3 reads TGTGCCAGCAGCGTAGGTCTGGGAGCCGCTGGCTACACCTTC. Translating it yields CASSVGLGAAGYTF. V and J are TRBV9 and TRBJ1-2; no reliable D call. Germline V gives CDR1 SGDLS, CDR2 YYNGEE. This CDR3 contains 14 residues. Trimming took off 0 bases at V and 7 bases at J, with 13 bases between the two ends.

The sample holds a few counts of this clone. This rearrangement joins TRBV9 to TRBJ2-3, with TRBD2 matching 8 bases. From germline, CDR1 is SGDLS and CDR2 YYNGEE. The CDR3 contains 15 residues. J lost 5 bases, V lost 0 bases, and 5 bases had no gene match. As DNA, the CDR3 is TGTGCCAGCAGCGTAGCGGGGGGGCCGATAGATACGCAGTATTTT. It encodes CASSVAGGPIDTQYF.

This chain joins TRBV14 and TRBJ1-1; no definite D call. Trimming took 5 bases from V and 0 from J, leaving 7 bases between them. Germline values: CDR1 SGHDN, CDR2 FVKESK. The length of the CDR3 is 13 residues. CDR3 in DNA: TGTGCCAGCAGCGTAGTAATGAACACTGAAGCTTTCTTT. It yields the protein CASSVVMNTEAFF.

The chain recombines TRBV10-3 with TRBJ1-3; 8 bases line up with TRBD1. CDR1 is ENHRY and CDR2 is SYGVKD in the germline V gene. The CDR3 is 14 amino acids. Trimming at V came to 10 bases and at J to 0 bases, leaving 5 bases not matched to a gene. CDR3 DNA sequence: TGTGCCACCACGGACAGGGCCTCTGGAAACACCATATATTTT. This codes for CATTDRASGNTIYF.

The V call is TRBV29-1, the J call TRBJ1-1, with a possible D match to TRBD1 (5 bases). CDR1 is SQVTM, CDR2 ANQGSEA, per germline. The CDR3 length is 10 residues. V was cut by 6 bases and J by 10 bases, with 12 bases left in between. CDR3 DNA: TGCAGCGTGGTAGAAGGGGCAGCTTTCTTT. Translation gives CSVVEGAAFF.

On this clone: The sample has other DNA sequences that encode this CDR3 too. The V and J genes are TRBV9 and TRBJ2-5; no clear D gene. The germline V and J ends were trimmed by 0 bases and 0 bases, with 6 bases remaining between them. Germline V gene lookup returns CDR1 SGDLS and CDR2 YYNGEE. The CDR3 is 14 amino acids. CDR3 residues: CASSVGPDQETQYF. The CDR3 nucleotides are TGTGCCAGCAGCGTAGGGCCGGACCAAGAGACCCAGTACTTC.